Below, one T cell receptor (beta chain) is given with its context. Its antigen is unknown. This sample is part of a study of Tregs in tolerant kidney transplant recipients. Findings of the study overall: Biological reproducibility was not directly addressed in this study. Validation in larger populations is needed because few patients were studied.

The CDR3 extends over 13 amino acids. V lost 3 bases to trimming and J lost 4 bases, with 9 bases between them. From germline, CDR1 is SEHNR and CDR2 FQNEAQ (reference sequence). Related graft donors supplied nonmyeloablative bone marrow transplants, and mixed chimerism was transient. The data were produced by immunoSEQ multiplex PCR, yet TCRdb's version contains in-frame clones alone and is incomplete. This table holds about 50,000 clones, approximately 90% found once. The sequence came from a human patient who received a combined kidney and bone marrow transplant. Some T cells may possibly be graft donor cells. The input for sequencing was CD8+ T cells from blood (PBMCs), taken 12 months after the transplant. This sequence joins TRBV7-9 and TRBJ1-1; D remains unclear. DNA of the CDR3: TGTGCCAGCAGCTTCCCCGGTACCACTGAAGCTTTCTTT. Amino acid sequence: CASSFPGTTEAFF.